This T cell receptor beta chain was sequenced during a study of cytomegalovirus exposure and HLA in healthy donors. In the study overall: In an early release, HLA-typed donors contributed some 82 million unique TCR sequences.

The PCR had 60 Vbeta and 13 Jbeta primers. The data were produced by immunoSEQ multiplex PCR, yet TCRdb's version contains in-frame clones alone and is incomplete. The top ten hold 2.9% of the sample, which has some 150,000 clones, 65% to 90% seen once. The CDR3 consists of 14 residues. The V and J ends lost 3 bases and 4 bases respectively, with 12 bases between them. Germline CDR1 MDHEN, CDR2 SYDVKM. The rearrangement uses TRBV28 and TRBJ1-1; D gene uncertain. The origin of this receptor is a woman in her 30s in good health and CMV-seronegative. The sequencing sample was made of PBMCs. The CDR3 protein is CASSFARHGTEAFF. The CDR3 DNA reads TGTGCCAGCAGTTTCGCGCGACACGGCACTGAAGCTTTCTTT.